This T cell receptor beta chain originates from a study of blood T cell repertoires in COVID-19. Study as a whole: From T cells, B-cell-depleted T cells, or PBMCs came the material, which was cDNA or gDNA.

Two negative PCRs, clearance, or symptom resolution had been documented for recovered Cohort 3 donors. V was trimmed by 1 base and J by 5 bases, leaving 12 bases between them. The germline CDR1 and CDR2 sequences are LGHDT and YNNKEL (reference sequence). This CDR3 comprises 15 residues. Using immunoSEQ multiplex PCR, the repertoire was profiled, and TCRdb retains in-frame clones only, with some absent. In the table there are roughly 400,000 clones, 90% of which are singletons. Input material: PBMCs or T cells enriched from blood (not recorded which). The source of this sequence is a man aged 18 to 29 who had recovered from COVID-19. The chain has TRBV3-1 (or the pseudogene TRBV3-2) and TRBJ1-5; D gene uncertain. The CDR3 region is CASSQAEGDYQPQHF. The CDR3 nucleotides are TGTGCCAGCAGCCAAGCTGAGGGTGACTATCAGCCCCAGCATTTT.